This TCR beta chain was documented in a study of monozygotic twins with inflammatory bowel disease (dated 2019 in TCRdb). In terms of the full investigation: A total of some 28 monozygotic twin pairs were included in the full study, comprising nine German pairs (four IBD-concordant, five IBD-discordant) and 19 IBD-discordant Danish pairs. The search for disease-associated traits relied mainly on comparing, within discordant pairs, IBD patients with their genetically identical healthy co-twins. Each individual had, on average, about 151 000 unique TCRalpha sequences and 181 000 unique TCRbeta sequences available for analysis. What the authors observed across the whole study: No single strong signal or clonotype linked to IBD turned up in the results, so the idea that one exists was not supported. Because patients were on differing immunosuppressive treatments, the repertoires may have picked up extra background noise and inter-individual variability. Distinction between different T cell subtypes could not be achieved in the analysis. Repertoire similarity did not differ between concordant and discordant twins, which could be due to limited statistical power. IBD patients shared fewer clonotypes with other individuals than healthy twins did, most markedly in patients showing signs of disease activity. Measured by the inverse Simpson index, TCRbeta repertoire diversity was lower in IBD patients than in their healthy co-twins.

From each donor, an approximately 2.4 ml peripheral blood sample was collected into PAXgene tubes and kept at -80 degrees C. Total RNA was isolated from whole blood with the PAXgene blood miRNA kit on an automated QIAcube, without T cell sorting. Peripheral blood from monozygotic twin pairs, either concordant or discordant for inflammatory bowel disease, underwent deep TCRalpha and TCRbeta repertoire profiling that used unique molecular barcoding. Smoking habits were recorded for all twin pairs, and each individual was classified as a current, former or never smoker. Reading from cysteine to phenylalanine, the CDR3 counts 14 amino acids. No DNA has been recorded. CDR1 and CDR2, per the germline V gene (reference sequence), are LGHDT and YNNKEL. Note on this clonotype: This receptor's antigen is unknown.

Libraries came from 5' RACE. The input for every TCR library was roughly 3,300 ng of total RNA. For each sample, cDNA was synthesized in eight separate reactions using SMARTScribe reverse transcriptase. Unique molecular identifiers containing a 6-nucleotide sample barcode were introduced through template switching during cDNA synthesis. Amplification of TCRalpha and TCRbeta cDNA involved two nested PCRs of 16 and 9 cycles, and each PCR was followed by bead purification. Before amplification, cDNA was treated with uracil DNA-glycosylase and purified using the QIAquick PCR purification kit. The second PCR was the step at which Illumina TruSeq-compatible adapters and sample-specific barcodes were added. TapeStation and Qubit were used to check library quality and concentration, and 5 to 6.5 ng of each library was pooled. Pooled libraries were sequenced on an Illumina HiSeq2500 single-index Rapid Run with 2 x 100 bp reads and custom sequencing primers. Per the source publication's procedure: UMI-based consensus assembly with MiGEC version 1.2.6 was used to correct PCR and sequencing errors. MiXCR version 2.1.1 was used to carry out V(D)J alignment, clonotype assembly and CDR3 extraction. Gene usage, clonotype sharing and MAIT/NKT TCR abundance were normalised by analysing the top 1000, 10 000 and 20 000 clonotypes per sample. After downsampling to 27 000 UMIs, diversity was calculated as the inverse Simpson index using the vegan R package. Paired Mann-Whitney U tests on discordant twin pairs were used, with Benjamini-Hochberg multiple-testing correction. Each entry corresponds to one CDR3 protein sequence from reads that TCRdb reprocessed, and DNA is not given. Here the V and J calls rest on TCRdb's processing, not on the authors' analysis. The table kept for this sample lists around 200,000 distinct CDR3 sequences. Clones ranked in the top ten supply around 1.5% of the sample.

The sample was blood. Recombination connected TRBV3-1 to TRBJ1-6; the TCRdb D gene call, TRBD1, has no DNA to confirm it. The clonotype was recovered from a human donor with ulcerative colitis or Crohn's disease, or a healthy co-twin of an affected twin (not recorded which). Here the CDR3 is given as CASSPRQGSSPLHF.